The next 26 T cell receptor beta chains were all read from a single sample in a study of siplizumab effects on memory and regulatory T cells. Data came from immunoSEQ multiplex PCR; TCRdb stores just in-frame clones and leaves some out. The sample yields about 120,000 clones, around 94% seen once. Sequencing used non-Treg CD4+ T cells sorted from blood. Receptors originate from a human donor in good health.

This rearrangement joins TRBV5-1 to TRBJ2-5; 10 nucleotides agree with TRBD1. Trimming at V came to 4 bases and at J to 4 bases, leaving 7 bases not matched to a gene. CDR3 length: 15 residues. The V gene's germline CDR1 is SGHRS and CDR2 YFSETQ. CDR3 nucleotide sequence: TGCGCCAGCAGCCAGGGGACAGGGGTAAGAGAGACCCAGTACTTC. Its translation is CASSQGTGVRETQYF. Variable domain in full (rest from reference TRBV5-1 and TRBJ2-5): KAGVTQTPRYLIKTRGQQVTLSCSPISGHRSVSWYQQTPGQGLQFLFEYFSETQRNKGNFPGRFSGRQFSNSRSEMNVSTLELGDSALYLCASSQGTGVRETQYFGPGTRLLVL.

The rearrangement uses TRBV30 and TRBJ2-3; a possible D gene is TRBD1 (6 bases). The CDR3 covers 15 residues. Germline CDR1 and CDR2: GTSNPN and SVGIG (reference sequence). Trimming removed 0 bases at V and 4 bases at J, with 14 bases between. CDR3 nucleotides: TGTGCCTGGAGTGTAAACTGGGGGCAGGCAGATACGCAGTATTTT. This sequence encodes CAWSVNWGQADTQYF.

In its sample, this clone was seen once. J is TRBJ2-1 and V is TRBV19, with D maybe TRBD2 (6 bases). The CDR3 consists of 14 residues. V lost 0 bases and J 6 bases, leaving 9 bases between the germline ends. Per germline, CDR1 LNHDA and CDR2 SQIVND (reference sequence). The CDR3 nucleotides are TGTGCCAGTAGTATAGAACTAGCCCGCAATGAGCAGTTCTTC. Translation: CASSIELARNEQFF.

The chain employs TRBV5-4 and TRBJ2-7; the D call may be TRBD1 or TRBD2 (6 bases each). The V and J ends lost 4 bases and 6 bases respectively, with 11 bases between them. CDR1 and CDR2 from the germline V gene are SGHNT and YYREEE (reference sequence). The CDR3 extends over 12 amino acids. CDR3 nucleotides: TGTGCCAGCAGCCGGGGGCTTTTCGAGCAGTACTTC. Its protein is CASSRGLFEQYF.

The CDR3 DNA is TGCGCCAGCAGCTCCTCTGGCAGGGGGACGAACACTGAAGCTTTCTTT. Translating gives CASSSSGRGTNTEAFF. V and J are TRBV5-1 and TRBJ1-1, with 7 nucleotides matching TRBD1. Looked up from germline, CDR1 is SGHRS and CDR2 is YFSETQ. The ends lost 3 bases at V and 1 base at J; junction bases unmatched: 9. The CDR3 is 16 amino acids.

A remark on this clone: An end of the junction differs from the germline gene, which may be a read error. The chain joins TRBV11-1 to TRBJ2-4; 11 positions agree with TRBD2. CDR1 SGHAT and CDR2 FQDESV come from the germline V gene (reference sequence). The CDR3 sequence is 14 residues long. This CDR3 reads CASSLAGGSNIQYF. CDR3 DNA: TGTGCCAGCAGCCTAGCGGGGGGCTCAAACATTCAGTACTTC.

The chain recombines TRBV7-3 with TRBJ2-1, with a weak D call TRBD1 (6 bases). The CDR3 spans 14 residues. V gave up 2 bases and J gave up 2 bases, with 7 bases separating them. Per the germline V gene, CDR1 is SGHTA and CDR2 is FQGTGA. This CDR3 reads CASSLDRTYNEQFF. The CDR3 DNA is TGTGCCAGCAGCTTAGACAGGACCTACAATGAGCAGTTCTTC. Based on the CDR3 plus reference TRBV7-3 and TRBJ2-1, the full variable domain is GAGVSQTPSNKVTEKGKYVELRCDPISGHTALYWYRQSLGQGPEFLIYFQGTGAADDSGLPNDRFFAVRPEGSVSTLKIQRTERGDSAVYLCASSLDRTYNEQFFGPGTRLTVL.

This clone was seen only a few times. The chain joins TRBV28 to TRBJ2-5, with 7 positions matching TRBD1. The CDR3 sequence is 14 residues long. V lost 6 bases, J lost 2 bases, and 6 bases stayed unmatched. CDR1 and CDR2 (germline): MDHEN, SYDVKM. Here the CDR3 reads CASSELRGQETQYF. For the CDR3, the DNA is TGTGCCAGCAGCGAGCTCAGGGGGCAAGAGACCCAGTACTTC.

This rearrangement joins TRBV19 to TRBJ1-4; D is unresolved. This CDR3 comprises 16 residues. Between the trimmed V and J ends, which lost 6 bases and 3 bases, there was a span of 17 bases. Per the germline V gene, CDR1 is LNHDA and CDR2 is SQIVND (reference sequence). In DNA form, the CDR3 reads TGTGCCAGTAGCTTACAGAAGGGCTCGGCTAATGAAAAACTGTTTTTT. This codes for CASSLQKGSANEKLFF.

V gene TRBV7-8 combines with J gene TRBJ2-4, with TRBD1 identical over 8 bases. V lost 0 bases to trimming and J lost 2 bases; unmatched junction nucleotides: 3. Germline V gene sequence: CDR1 SGHVS, CDR2 FQNEAQ. This CDR3 has 16 amino acids. The CDR3 region is CASSLASGGPKNIQYF. CDR3 DNA sequence: TGTGCCAGCAGCTTAGCGTCAGGGGGCCCCAAAAACATTCAGTACTTC.

The chain has TRBV7-9 and TRBJ1-2; 7 bases match TRBD1. CDR3 length equals 11 residues. The ends lost 6 bases at V and 8 bases at J; junction bases unmatched: 3. The germline V gene encodes CDR1 SEHNR and CDR2 FQNEAQ (reference sequence). The CDR3 protein is CASRQQGGYTF. DNA of the CDR3: TGTGCCAGCAGACAACAGGGGGGCTACACCTTC.

J is TRBJ1-1 and V is TRBV2; 7 bases match TRBD1. The trim removed 7 bases at V and 3 bases at J, leaving 8 bases unmatched. The germline V gene has CDR1 SNHLY and CDR2 FYNNEI. This CDR3 comprises 14 residues. CDR3 bases: TGTGCCAGCACCATGACAGGGAGGGACACTGAAGCTTTCTTT. Its translation: CASTMTGRDTEAFF.

The rearrangement uses TRBV29-1 and TRBJ2-1, with 12 nucleotides matching TRBD2. J lost 0 bases, V lost 6 bases, and 9 bases had no gene match. The CDR3 contains 17 residues. The germline CDR1 and CDR2 sequences are SQVTM and ANQGSEA. CDR3 DNA: TGCAGCGTCGGACTAGCGGGACCAGGGAGCTCCTACAATGAGCAGTTCTTC. This encodes CSVGLAGPGSSYNEQFF.

This clone is a singleton in its sample. The CDR3 region is CASSFPVLGDTQYF. In DNA form, the CDR3 reads TGTGCCAGCAGCTTCCCGGTTTTGGGGGATACGCAGTATTTT. The rearrangement links TRBV7-9 to TRBJ2-3; D gene uncertain. The CDR3 is 14 amino acids. Germline CDR1 SEHNR, CDR2 FQNEAQ (reference sequence). V shed 3 bases and J shed 6 bases, with 13 bases lying between them.

V is TRBV10-3 and J is TRBJ1-1; the D gene is possibly TRBD1 (6 bases). The CDR3 extends over 15 amino acids. Trimming stripped 3 bases from V and 3 bases from J, with 14 bases between. Per the germline V gene, CDR1 is ENHRY and CDR2 is SYGVKD. The CDR3 DNA follows: TGTGCCATCAGTGATGAAGGCAGGGGCCACACTGAAGCTTTCTTT. Encoded protein: CAISDEGRGHTEAFF.

This chain joins TRBV19 and TRBJ2-1; 7 nucleotides agree with TRBD2. The CDR3 has 16 residues. V dropped 7 bases and J dropped 4; count of bases not matched to a gene: 13. The germline V gene has CDR1 LNHDA and CDR2 SQIVND (reference sequence). The CDR3 spells CASTPGAGESYNEQFF. The CDR3, as DNA: TGTGCCAGTACCCCTGGGGCGGGGGAGTCATACAATGAGCAGTTCTTC.

The chain is built from TRBV27 and TRBJ2-2; 9 bases line up with TRBD1. J lost 7 bases, V lost 6 bases, and 6 bases had no gene match. The CDR3 loop spans 14 amino acids. CDR1 and CDR2 (germline): MNHEY, SMNVEV (reference sequence). This chain's CDR3 is CASSRDRVGGELFF. CDR3 DNA: TGTGCCAGCAGCCGGGACAGGGTAGGCGGGGAGCTGTTTTTT.

This chain links TRBV4-1 with TRBJ2-1; 8 bases match TRBD1. The CDR3 is made up of 15 amino acids. V trimming: 2 bases; J trimming: 6 bases; junction bases outside the gene matches: 6. Germline lookup yields CDR1 MGHRA and CDR2 YSYEKL. The CDR3 region is CASSQLGQGSNEQFF. CDR3 sequence (DNA): TGCGCCAGCAGCCAACTAGGACAGGGTAGCAATGAGCAGTTCTTC.

CDR3 DNA: TGTGCCAGCAGTTACGAAGGGGGCTCCTACAATGAGCAGTTCTTC. It specifies CASSYEGGSYNEQFF. The genes are TRBV6-6 and TRBJ2-1, with a possible D match to TRBD1 (6 bases). Trimming took 2 bases from V and 0 from J, leaving 8 bases between them. Germline CDR1 MNHNY, CDR2 SVGAGI (reference sequence). This CDR3 is built from 15 residues.

For this clone: A read error may account for a junction end that differs from germline. The chain recombines TRBV7-7 with TRBJ2-2, with D possibly being TRBD1 (6 bases). Germline V gene data show CDR1 as SSHAT and CDR2 as FNYEAQ (reference sequence). This CDR3 contains 15 residues. The CDR3 sequence: CASSFSGANTGELFF. In DNA, the CDR3 is TGTGCTAGCAGCTTTTCAGGGGCGAACACCGGGGAGCTGTTTTTT.

This chain links TRBV5-4 with TRBJ2-5; the match to TRBD2 covers 10 bases. V gave up 0 bases and J gave up 5 bases; unmatched junction bases: 10. The CDR3 runs to 17 residues. Germline V CDR1 and CDR2: SGHNT, YYREEE (reference sequence). CDR3 bases: TGTGCCAGCAGCTTGGCCGTGGCTAGCGGGGGACGGGAGACCCAGTACTTC. Its translation: CASSLAVASGGRETQYF.

This chain uses TRBV19 with TRBJ1-1; D ambiguous. This CDR3 has 13 residues. Trimming removed 4 bases at V and 6 bases at J, with 12 bases between. The germline CDR1 and CDR2 sequences are LNHDA and SQIVND (reference sequence). In DNA, the CDR3 is TGTGCCAGTAGTAGGGAAGATGGGGCTGAAGCTTTCTTT. Protein product: CASSREDGAEAFF. The whole variable domain, filled in from reference TRBV19 and TRBJ1-1, reads DGGITQSPKYLFRKEGQNVTLSCEQNLNHDAMYWYRQDPGQGLRLIYYSQIVNDFQKGDIAEGYSVSREKKESFPLTVTSAQKNPTAFYLCASSREDGAEAFFGQGTRLTVV.

The chain couples TRBV5-1 to TRBJ2-5, with TRBD2 matching over 8 bases. The CDR3 length is 15 residues. CDR1 is SGHRS and CDR2 is YFSETQ in the germline V gene. J was trimmed by 2 bases and V by 6 bases; bases with no gene match: 9. The CDR3 nucleotides read TGCGCCAGCATCCCGGGAGGGGGGCAACAAGAGACCCAGTACTTC. Residues: CASIPGGGQQETQYF.

This chain links TRBV19 with TRBJ1-3; TRBD1 matches at 7 bases. The CDR3 has 14 residues. The ends lost 3 bases at V and 2 bases at J; junction bases unmatched: 1. Germline CDR1 LNHDA, CDR2 SQIVND (reference sequence). The CDR3 loop is CASSMTGTGNTIYF. The DNA for the CDR3 is TGTGCCAGTAGTATGACAGGGACTGGAAACACCATATATTTT. Complete variable domain (other parts from reference TRBV19 and TRBJ1-3): DGGITQSPKYLFRKEGQNVTLSCEQNLNHDAMYWYRQDPGQGLRLIYYSQIVNDFQKGDIAEGYSVSREKKESFPLTVTSAQKNPTAFYLCASSMTGTGNTIYFGEGSWLTVV.

This clone was detected only once. The chain combines TRBV11-2 with TRBJ2-7, with TRBD1 matching 12 bases. The J segment lost 7 bases and the V segment lost 5 bases, leaving 6 bases of the junction unmatched. Germline CDR1 is SGHAT and CDR2 is FQNNGV. CDR3 length: 14 amino acids. CDR3 loop: CASSQGQGAREQYF. For the CDR3, the DNA is TGTGCCAGCAGCCAGGGACAGGGGGCGAGGGAGCAGTACTTC.

This clone was picked up a small number of times. The chain has TRBV5-6 and TRBJ1-5, with D possibly being TRBD1 (6 bases). Trimming removed 3 bases at V and 8 bases at J, with 9 bases between. Germline V gives CDR1 SGHDT, CDR2 YYEEEE. This CDR3 has 12 residues. CDR3 amino acids: CASSYEGEPQHF. CDR3 coding DNA: TGTGCCAGCAGCTATGAGGGGGAGCCCCAGCATTTT. The full variable domain, with the rest looked up from reference TRBV5-6 and TRBJ1-5, is DAGVTQSPTHLIKTRGQQVTLRCSPKSGHDTVSWYQQALGQGPQFIFQYYEEEERQRGNFPDRFSGHQFPNYSSELNVNALLLGDSALYLCASSYEGEPQHFGDGTRLSIL.